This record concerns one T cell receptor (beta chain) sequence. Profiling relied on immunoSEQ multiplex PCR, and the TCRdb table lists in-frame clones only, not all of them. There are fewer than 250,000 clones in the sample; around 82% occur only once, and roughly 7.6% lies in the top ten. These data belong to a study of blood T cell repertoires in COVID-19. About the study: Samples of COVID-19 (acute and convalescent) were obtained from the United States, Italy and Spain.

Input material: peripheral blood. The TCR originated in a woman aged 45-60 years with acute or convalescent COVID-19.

CDR3 amino acids: CASSVGVGGLANTEAFF. The CDR3 region has the DNA TGTGCCAGCAGCGTAGGTGTAGGGGGCCTCGCGAACACTGAAGCTTTCTTT. The genes are TRBV9 and TRBJ1-1, with 7 bases that match TRBD1. CDR1 is SGDLS, CDR2 YYNGEE, per germline. V lost 0 bases to trimming and J lost 1 base; unmatched junction nucleotides: 9. CDR3 length: 17 residues.